The following is a TCR beta chain sequence with its context. Using its own MiXCR run on the RT-PCR reads, TCRdb lists one record per CDR3 protein. This table holds about a million distinct CDR3 sequences, about a sixth found once. The record originates from a study of patients and donors after allogeneic stem cell transplantation. The germline V gene has CDR1 SGHRS and CDR2 YFSETQ. The CDR3 consists of 15 residues. Unmatched junction bases numbered 3, after V lost 0 bases and J lost 8 bases. The specimen was blood, either unsorted or a sorted T cell fraction (not recorded which). The sequence was obtained from a human donor who was either an allogeneic HSCT recipient or a stem cell or donor lymphocyte infusion donor (not recorded which). It is not recorded whose cells these are; they may come from a transplant donor. The chain is built from TRBV5-1 and TRBJ1-6; 9 bases are shared with TRBD1. The CDR3 reads CASSLEQGAYSPLHF. In DNA, the CDR3 is TGCGCCAGCAGCTTGGAACAGGGGGCTTATTCACCCCTCCACTTT.